This TCR beta chain was identified during a study of blood T cell repertoires in COVID-19. CDR1 and CDR2 from the germline V gene are MNHNY and SVGAGI (reference sequence). Trimming left V 2 bases short and J 0 bases short, with 11 bases between. The CDR3 length is 16 residues. Assay: immunoSEQ multiplex PCR; the TCRdb copy retains only in-frame clones and omits some. The data show about 370,000 clones, roughly 90% seen once. V and J are TRBV6-6 and TRBJ1-3, with TRBD1 as a possible D gene (5 bases). Sequenced material: peripheral blood. The TCR was taken from a young woman with COVID-19, enrolled during active disease. For the CDR3, the DNA is TGTGCCAGCAGTTACGACAGCTACAACTCTGGAAACACCATATATTTT. The encoded protein is CASSYDSYNSGNTIYF.